This T cell receptor beta chain was observed in a study of blood T cells in healthy people across ages. Across the study: When template switching was applied, about one barcoded beta molecule was captured per two T cells.

Then a second PCR, running roughly 7 to 11 cycles, was carried out with a sample-barcoded 5' primer and a J-beta primer mix. TCRdb itself ran the 5' RACE reads through MiXCR, one entry per CDR3 protein. The table lists fewer than 2,000,000 distinct CDR3 sequences, about two fifths of them singletons. Study-level points and caveats: Strongly correlated with naive T cell percentage was TCR beta diversity.

Turning to this clonotype: As yet, its antigen is unknown.

The V gene's germline CDR1 is MNHEY and CDR2 SMNVEV (reference sequence). Deletions cut 5 bases from V and 0 bases from J, with 20 bases between. The length of the CDR3 is 18 residues. The sample comprised blood. V and J are TRBV27 and TRBJ1-5, with D perhaps TRBD1 (6 bases). The sequence was obtained from a human donor in good health. The CDR3 DNA reads as TGTGCCAGCAGTCCCCACGGGGGCGGGGTATATAGCAATCAGCCCCAGCATTTT. Protein product: CASSPHGGGVYSNQPQHF.